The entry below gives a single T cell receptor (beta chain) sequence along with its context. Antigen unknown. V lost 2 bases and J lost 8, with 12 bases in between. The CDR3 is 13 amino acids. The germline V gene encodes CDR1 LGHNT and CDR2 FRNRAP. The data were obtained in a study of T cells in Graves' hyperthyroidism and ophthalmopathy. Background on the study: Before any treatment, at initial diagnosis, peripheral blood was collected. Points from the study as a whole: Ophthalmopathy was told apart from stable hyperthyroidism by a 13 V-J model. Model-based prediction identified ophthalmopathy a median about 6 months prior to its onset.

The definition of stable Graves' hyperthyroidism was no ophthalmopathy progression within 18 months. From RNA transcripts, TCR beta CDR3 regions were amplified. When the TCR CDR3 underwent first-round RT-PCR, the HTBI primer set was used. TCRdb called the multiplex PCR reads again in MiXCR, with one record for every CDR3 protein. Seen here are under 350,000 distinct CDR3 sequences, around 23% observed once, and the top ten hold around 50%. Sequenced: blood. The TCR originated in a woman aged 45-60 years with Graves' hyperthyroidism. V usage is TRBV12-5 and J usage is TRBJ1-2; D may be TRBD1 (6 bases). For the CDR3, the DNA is TGTGCTAGTGGTTTGACAGGGTCCTACGGCTACACCTTC. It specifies CASGLTGSYGYTF.